This T cell receptor (beta chain) was documented in a study of radiation and T cells in renal cell carcinoma. Study in general: Nephrectomy followed 15 Gy stereotactic body radiation by 4 weeks.

Regarding the study as a whole: Top tumor clonotypes rose in blood 2 weeks post-radiation, then contracted. Without pretreatment biopsies, baseline tumor clonotype presence was undetermined.

Data came from immunoSEQ multiplex PCR; TCRdb stores just in-frame clones and leaves some out. Of 130,000 to 150,000 clones listed, around 89% are singletons. Time point given: baseline pretreatment blood. The treatment: 15 Gy SBRT to primary tumor, nephrectomy 4 weeks later. Serial blood draws occurred at baseline and 2 and 4 weeks post-SBRT. With respect to this clone: The antigen remains undetermined.

Sequencing used blood, obtained from a patient whose treatment included radiotherapy and nephrectomy. This TCR came from a woman between 65 and 79 years old with renal cell carcinoma.

CDR3: CASSAGQGGTQHF. The CDR3 DNA sequence: TGTGCCAGTAGTGCGGGACAGGGGGGTACCCAGCATTTT. The chain joins TRBV19 to TRBJ1-5; 11 nucleotides agree with TRBD1. CDR1 and CDR2 (germline): LNHDA, SQIVND (reference sequence). The CDR3 length is 13 residues. Unmatched junction bases numbered 5, after V lost 5 bases and J lost 11 bases.